This T cell receptor (beta chain) was documented in a study of control samples from healthy donors and cancer patients. V lost 2 bases and J lost 3, with 0 bases in between. The CDR3 loop spans 11 amino acids. Germline V gives CDR1 SEHNR, CDR2 FQNEAQ (reference sequence). Clones were sequenced by immunoSEQ multiplex PCR, and TCRdb holds only the in-frame ones, with some missing. The sample has about 82,000 clones, about 88% seen once. This TCR derives from a man aged 50 or older in good health. The V call is TRBV7-9, the J call TRBJ2-3; D is unclear. Material for sequencing was blood. The CDR3 loop is CASSLTDTQYF. DNA for the CDR3: TGTGCCAGCAGCTTAACAGATACGCAGTATTTT.